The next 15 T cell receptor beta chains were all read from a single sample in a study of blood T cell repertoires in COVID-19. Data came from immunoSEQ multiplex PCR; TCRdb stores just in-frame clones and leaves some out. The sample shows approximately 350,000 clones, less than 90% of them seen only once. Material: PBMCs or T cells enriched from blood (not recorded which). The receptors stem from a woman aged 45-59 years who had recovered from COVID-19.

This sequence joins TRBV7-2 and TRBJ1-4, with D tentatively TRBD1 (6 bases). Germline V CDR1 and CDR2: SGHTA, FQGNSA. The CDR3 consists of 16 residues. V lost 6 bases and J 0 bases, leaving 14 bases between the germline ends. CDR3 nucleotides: TGTGCCAGCAGATCCGGACAGCCTGCAACTAATGAAAAACTGTTTTTT. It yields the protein CASRSGQPATNEKLFF. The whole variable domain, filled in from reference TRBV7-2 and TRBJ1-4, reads GAGVSQSPSNKVTEKGKDVELRCDPISGHTALYWYRQSLGQGLEFLIYFQGNSAPDKSGLPSDRFSAERTGGSVSTLTIQRTQQEDSAVYLCASRSGQPATNEKLFFGSGTQLSVL.

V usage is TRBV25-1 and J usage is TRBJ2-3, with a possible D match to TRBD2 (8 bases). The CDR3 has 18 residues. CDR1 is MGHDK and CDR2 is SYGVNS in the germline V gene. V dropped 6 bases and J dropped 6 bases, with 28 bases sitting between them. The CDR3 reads CASSAGWYRDSGGDTQYF. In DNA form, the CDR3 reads TGTGCCAGCAGCGCCGGATGGTATCGGGACAGCGGGGGCGATACGCAGTATTTT.

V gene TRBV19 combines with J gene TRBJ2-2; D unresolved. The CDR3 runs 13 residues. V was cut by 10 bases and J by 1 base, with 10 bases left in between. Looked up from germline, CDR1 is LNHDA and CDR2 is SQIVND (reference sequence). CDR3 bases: TGTGCCACCTTTACAGAGAACACCGGGGAGCTGTTTTTT. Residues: CATFTENTGELFF.

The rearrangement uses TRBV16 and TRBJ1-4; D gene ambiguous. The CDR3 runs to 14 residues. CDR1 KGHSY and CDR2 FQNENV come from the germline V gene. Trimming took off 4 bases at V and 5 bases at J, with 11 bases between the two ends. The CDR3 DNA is TGTGCCAGCAGCCCGATATCCGGGAATGAAAAACTGTTTTTT. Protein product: CASSPISGNEKLFF.

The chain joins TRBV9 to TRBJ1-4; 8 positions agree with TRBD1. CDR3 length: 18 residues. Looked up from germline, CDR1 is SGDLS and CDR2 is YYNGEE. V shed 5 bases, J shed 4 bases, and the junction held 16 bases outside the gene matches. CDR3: CASSPSRDRPPYNEKLFF. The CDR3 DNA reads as TGTGCCAGCAGTCCGAGCCGGGACAGGCCCCCATATAATGAAAAACTGTTTTTT.

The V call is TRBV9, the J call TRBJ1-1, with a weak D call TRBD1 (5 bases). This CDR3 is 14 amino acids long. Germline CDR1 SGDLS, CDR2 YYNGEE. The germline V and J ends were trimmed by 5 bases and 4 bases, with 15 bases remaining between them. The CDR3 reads CASSMTDTSTEAFF. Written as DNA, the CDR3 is TGTGCCAGCAGTATGACAGATACGAGCACTGAAGCTTTCTTT.

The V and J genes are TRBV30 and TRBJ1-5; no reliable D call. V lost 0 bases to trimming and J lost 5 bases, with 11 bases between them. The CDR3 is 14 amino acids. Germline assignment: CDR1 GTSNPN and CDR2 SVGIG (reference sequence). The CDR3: CAWSVTGFDQPQHF. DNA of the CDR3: TGTGCCTGGAGTGTTACCGGGTTCGATCAGCCCCAGCATTTT. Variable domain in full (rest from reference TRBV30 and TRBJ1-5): SQTIHQWPATLVQPVGSPLSLECTVEGTSNPNLYWYRQAAGRGLQLLFYSVGIGQISSEVPQNLSASRPQDRQFILSSKKLLLSDSGFYLCAWSVTGFDQPQHFGDGTRLSIL.

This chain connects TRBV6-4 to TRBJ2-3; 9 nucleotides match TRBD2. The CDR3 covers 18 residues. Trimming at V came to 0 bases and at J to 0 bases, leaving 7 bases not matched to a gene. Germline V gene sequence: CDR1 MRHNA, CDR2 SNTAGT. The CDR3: CASSDSPTSGNSTDTQYF. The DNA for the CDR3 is TGTGCCAGCAGTGACTCGCCGACTAGCGGAAATAGCACAGATACGCAGTATTTT.

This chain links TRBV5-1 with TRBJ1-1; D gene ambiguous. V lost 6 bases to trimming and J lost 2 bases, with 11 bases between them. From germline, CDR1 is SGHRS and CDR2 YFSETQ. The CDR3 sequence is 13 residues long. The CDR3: CASTSGQNTEAFF. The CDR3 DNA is TGCGCCAGCACAAGTGGCCAAAACACTGAAGCTTTCTTT.

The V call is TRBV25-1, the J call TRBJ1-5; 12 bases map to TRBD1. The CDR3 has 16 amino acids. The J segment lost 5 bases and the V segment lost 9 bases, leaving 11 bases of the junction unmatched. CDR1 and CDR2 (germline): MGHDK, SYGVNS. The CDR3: CASPDPGTGGDQPQHF. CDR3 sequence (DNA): TGTGCCAGTCCCGATCCCGGGACAGGGGGCGATCAGCCCCAGCATTTT.

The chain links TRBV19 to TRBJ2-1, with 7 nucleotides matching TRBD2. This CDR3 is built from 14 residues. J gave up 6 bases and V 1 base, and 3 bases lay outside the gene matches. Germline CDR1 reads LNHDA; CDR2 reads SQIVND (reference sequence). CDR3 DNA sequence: TGTGCCAGTAGTATAGGGGGGGGATTCAATGAGCAGTTCTTC. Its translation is CASSIGGGFNEQFF.

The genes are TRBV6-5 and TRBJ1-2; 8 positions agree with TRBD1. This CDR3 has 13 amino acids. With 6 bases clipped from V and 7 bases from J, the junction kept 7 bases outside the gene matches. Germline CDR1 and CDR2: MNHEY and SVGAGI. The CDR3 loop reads CASSPDRGVGYTF. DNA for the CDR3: TGTGCCAGCAGCCCCGACAGGGGAGTTGGCTACACCTTC.

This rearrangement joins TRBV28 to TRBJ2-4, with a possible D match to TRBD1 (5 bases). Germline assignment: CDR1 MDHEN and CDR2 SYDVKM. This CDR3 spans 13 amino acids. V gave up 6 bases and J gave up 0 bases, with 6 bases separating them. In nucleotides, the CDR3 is TGTGCCAGCAGGGGGCTAGCCAAAAACATTCAGTACTTC. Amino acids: CASRGLAKNIQYF.

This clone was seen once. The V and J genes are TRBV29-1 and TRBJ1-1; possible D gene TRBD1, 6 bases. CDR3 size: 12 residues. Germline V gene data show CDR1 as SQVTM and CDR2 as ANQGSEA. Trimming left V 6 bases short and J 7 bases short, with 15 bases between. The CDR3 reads CSVGRTEDEAFF. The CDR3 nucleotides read TGCAGCGTCGGACGGACAGAGGATGAAGCTTTCTTT.

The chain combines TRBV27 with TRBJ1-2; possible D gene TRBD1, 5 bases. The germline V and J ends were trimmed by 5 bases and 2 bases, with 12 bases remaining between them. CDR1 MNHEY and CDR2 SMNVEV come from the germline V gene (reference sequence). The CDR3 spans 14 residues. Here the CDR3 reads CASSRNTGNYGYTF. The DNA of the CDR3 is TGTGCCAGCAGTCGTAACACAGGAAACTATGGCTACACCTTC.